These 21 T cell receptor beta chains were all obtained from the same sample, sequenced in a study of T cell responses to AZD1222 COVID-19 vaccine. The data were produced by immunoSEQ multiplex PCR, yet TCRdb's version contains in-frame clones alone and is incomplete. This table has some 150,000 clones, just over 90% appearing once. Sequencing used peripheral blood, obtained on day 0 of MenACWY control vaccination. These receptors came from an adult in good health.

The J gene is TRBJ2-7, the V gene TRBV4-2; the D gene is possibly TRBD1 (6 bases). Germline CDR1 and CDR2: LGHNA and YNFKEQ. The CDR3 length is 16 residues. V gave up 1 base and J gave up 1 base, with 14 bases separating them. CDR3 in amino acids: CASSQGITGYSYEQYF. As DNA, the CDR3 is TGTGCCAGCAGCCAAGGCATTACAGGGTATTCCTACGAGCAGTACTTC.

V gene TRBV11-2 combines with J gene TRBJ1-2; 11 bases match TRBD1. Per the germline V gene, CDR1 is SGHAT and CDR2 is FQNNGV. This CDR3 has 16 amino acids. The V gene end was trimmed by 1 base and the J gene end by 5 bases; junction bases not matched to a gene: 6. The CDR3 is CASSLVGTGGRYGYTF. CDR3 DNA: TGTGCCAGCAGCTTAGTTGGGACAGGGGGACGGTATGGCTACACCTTC.

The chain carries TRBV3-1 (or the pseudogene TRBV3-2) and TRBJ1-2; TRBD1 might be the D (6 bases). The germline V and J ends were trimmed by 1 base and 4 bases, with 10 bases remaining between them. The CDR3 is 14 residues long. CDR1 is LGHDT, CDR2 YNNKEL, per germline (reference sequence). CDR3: CASSQGTGSYGYTF. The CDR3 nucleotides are TGTGCCAGCAGCCAAGGAACAGGGTCCTATGGCTACACCTTC.

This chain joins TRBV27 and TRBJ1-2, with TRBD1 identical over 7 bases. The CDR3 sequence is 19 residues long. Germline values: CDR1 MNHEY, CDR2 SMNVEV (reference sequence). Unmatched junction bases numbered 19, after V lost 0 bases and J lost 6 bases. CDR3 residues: CASSLSRGTALRGKNGYTF. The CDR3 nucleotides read TGTGCCAGCAGTTTATCCCGAGGGACAGCCCTAAGGGGGAAAAATGGCTACACCTTC.

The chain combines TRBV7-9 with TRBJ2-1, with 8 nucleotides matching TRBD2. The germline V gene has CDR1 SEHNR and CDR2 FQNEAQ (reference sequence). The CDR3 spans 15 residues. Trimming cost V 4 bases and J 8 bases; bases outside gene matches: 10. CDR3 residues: CASSSRGLGKDEQFF. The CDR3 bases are TGTGCCAGCAGCTCCCGGGGACTAGGAAAGGATGAGCAGTTCTTC.

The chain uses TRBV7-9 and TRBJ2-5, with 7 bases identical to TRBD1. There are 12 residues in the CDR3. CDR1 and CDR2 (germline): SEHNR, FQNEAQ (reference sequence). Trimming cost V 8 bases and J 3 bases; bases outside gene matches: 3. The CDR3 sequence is CASETGEETQYF. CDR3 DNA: TGTGCCAGCGAAACAGGGGAAGAGACCCAGTACTTC.

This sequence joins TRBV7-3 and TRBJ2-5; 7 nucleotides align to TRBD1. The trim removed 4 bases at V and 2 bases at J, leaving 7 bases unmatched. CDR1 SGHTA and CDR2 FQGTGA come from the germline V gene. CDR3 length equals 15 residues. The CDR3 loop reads CASSSYPGQQETQYF. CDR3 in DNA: TGTGCCAGCAGCTCGTATCCGGGACAGCAAGAGACCCAGTACTTC.

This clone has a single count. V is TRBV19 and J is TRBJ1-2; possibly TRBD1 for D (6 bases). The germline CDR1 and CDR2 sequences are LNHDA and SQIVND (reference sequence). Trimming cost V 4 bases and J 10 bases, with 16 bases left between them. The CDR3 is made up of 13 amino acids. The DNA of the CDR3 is TGTGCCAGTAGTAGAGGACAGCGATATTTCTACACCTTC. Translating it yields CASSRGQRYFYTF.

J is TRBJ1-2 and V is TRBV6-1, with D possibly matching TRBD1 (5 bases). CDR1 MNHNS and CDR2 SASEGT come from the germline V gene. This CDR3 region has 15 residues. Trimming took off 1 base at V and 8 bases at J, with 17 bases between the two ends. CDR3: CASSEGGVLIIGYTF. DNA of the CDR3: TGTGCCAGCAGTGAAGGGGGCGTTCTGATTATCGGCTACACCTTC.

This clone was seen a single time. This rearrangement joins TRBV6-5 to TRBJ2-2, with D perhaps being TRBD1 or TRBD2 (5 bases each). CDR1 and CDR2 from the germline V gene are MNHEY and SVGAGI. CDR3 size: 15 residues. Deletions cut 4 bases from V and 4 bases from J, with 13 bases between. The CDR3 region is CASSSGLRATGELFF. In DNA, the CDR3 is TGTGCCAGCAGTTCGGGGCTCCGGGCCACCGGGGAGCTGTTTTTT.

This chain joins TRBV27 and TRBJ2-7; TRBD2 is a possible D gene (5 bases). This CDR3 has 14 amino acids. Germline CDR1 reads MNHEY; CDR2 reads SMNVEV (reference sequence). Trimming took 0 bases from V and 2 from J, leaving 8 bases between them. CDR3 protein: CASSLSLGAYEQYF. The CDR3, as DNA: TGTGCCAGCAGTTTATCGCTGGGAGCCTACGAGCAGTACTTC.

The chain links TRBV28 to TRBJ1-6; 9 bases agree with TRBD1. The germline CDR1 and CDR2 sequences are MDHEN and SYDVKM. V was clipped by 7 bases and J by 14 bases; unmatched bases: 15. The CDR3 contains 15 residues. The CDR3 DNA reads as TGTGCCAGCACGCACCCCGGGACAGGGTTCTCGTCCCTCCACTTT. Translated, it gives CASTHPGTGFSSLHF.

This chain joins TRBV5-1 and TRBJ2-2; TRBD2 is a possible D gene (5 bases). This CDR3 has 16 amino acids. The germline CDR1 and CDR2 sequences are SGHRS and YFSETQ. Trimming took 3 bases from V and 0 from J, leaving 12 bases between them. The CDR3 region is CASSSRGNTNTGELFF. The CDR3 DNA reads TGCGCCAGCAGCTCCCGAGGGAATACGAACACCGGGGAGCTGTTTTTT. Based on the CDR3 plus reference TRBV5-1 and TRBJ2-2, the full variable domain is KAGVTQTPRYLIKTRGQQVTLSCSPISGHRSVSWYQQTPGQGLQFLFEYFSETQRNKGNFPGRFSGRQFSNSRSEMNVSTLELGDSALYLCASSSRGNTNTGELFFGEGSRLTVL.

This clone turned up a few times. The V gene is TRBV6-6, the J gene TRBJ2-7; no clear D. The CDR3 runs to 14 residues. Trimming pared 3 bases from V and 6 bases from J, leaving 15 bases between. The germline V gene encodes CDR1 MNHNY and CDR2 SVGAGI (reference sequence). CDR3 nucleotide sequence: TGTGCCAGCAGTTATTCTGAGTTCGCCCCCGAGCAGTACTTC. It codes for CASSYSEFAPEQYF.

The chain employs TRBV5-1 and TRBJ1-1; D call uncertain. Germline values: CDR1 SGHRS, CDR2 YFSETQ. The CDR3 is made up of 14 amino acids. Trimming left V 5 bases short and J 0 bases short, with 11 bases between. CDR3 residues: CASRTPGLNTEAFF. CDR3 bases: TGCGCCAGCAGGACCCCCGGGTTGAACACTGAAGCTTTCTTT.

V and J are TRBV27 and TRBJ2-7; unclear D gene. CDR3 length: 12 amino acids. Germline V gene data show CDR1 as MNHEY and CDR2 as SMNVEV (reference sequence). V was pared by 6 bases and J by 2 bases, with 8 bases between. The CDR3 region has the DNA TGTGCCAGCAGCAGCCCTCCCTACGAGCAGTACTTC. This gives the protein CASSSPPYEQYF.

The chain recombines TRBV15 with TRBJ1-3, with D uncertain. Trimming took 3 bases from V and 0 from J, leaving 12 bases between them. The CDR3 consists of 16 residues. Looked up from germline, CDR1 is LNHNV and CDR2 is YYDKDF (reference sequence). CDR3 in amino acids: CATSRGGSDSGNTIYF. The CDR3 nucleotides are TGTGCCACCAGCAGGGGAGGCTCTGACTCTGGAAACACCATATATTTT.

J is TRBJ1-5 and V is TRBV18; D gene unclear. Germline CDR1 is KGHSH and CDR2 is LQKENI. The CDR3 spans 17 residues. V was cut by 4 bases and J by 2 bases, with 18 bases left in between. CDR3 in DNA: TGTGCCAGCTCACTAACGACCCGGGGTGATGGCAATCAGCCCCAGCATTTT. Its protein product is CASSLTTRGDGNQPQHF.

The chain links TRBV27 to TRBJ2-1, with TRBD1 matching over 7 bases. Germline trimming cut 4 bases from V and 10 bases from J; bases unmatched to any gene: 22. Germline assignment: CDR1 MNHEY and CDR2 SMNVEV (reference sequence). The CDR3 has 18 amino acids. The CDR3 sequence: CASSSPLLRGKASQEQFF. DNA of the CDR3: TGTGCCAGCAGTTCCCCCCTCCTCAGGGGGAAGGCATCTCAGGAGCAGTTCTTC.

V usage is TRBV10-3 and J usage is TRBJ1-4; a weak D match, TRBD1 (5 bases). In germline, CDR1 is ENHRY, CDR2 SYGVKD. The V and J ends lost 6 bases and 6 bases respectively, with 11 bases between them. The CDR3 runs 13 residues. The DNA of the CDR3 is TGTGCCATCAGGGCAAGGGGCGATGAAAAACTGTTTTTT. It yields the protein CAIRARGDEKLFF.

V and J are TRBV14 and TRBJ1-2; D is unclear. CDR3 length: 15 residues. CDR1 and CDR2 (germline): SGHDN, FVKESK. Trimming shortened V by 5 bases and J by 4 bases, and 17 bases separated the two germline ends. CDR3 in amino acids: CASSNAGRNLYGYTF. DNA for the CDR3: TGTGCCAGCAGCAATGCCGGCCGAAATCTCTATGGCTACACCTTC. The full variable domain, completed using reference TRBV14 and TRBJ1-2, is EAGVTQFPSHSVIEKGQTVTLRCDPISGHDNLYWYRRVMGKEIKFLLHFVKESKQDESGMPNNRFLAERTGGTYSTLKVQPAELEDSGVYFCASSNAGRNLYGYTFGSGTRLTVV.